This T cell receptor (beta chain) was observed in a study of blood T cell repertoires in COVID-19. There are 16 residues in the CDR3. Germline CDR1 KGHSH, CDR2 LQKENI. V gave up 5 bases and J gave up 2 bases; unmatched junction bases: 9. Data came from immunoSEQ multiplex PCR; TCRdb stores just in-frame clones and leaves some out. This sample carries 100,000 to 150,000 clones, 84% of them seen once, and the ten largest clones take around 13%. The chain carries TRBV18 and TRBJ2-5; 9 nucleotides match TRBD1. The source material was peripheral blood. The TCR sequence derives from a woman under 40 who had recovered from COVID-19. The DNA of the CDR3 is TGTGCCAGCTCAGCGGGACAGGGAGGTTATCAAGAGACCCAGTACTTC. Its translation is CASSAGQGGYQETQYF. The full variable domain, in which reference TRBV18 and TRBJ2-5 provide the parts outside the CDR3, is NAGVMQNPRHLVRRRGQEARLRCSPMKGHSHVYWYRQLPEEGLKFMVYLQKENIIDESGMPKERFSAEFPKEGPSILRIQQVVRGDSAAYFCASSAGQGGYQETQYFGPGTRLLVL.